The 30 T cell receptor beta chains below all came from one sample that was sequenced in a study of blood T cell repertoires in COVID-19. The protocol was immunoSEQ multiplex PCR, while the TCRdb copy is restricted to in-frame clones and leaves out a portion. The sample has around 230,000 clones, just over 85% seen once; the top ten hold over 3%. The sample was PBMCs or T cells enriched from blood (not recorded which). The receptors come from a middle-aged woman with acute COVID-19.

The chain combines TRBV7-2 with TRBJ2-3; D is unresolved. The germline V and J ends were trimmed by 5 bases and 4 bases, with 13 bases remaining between them. The CDR3 consists of 14 residues. Germline CDR1 reads SGHTA; CDR2 reads FQGNSA. CDR3 sequence: CASSTTPLADTQYF. CDR3 bases: TGTGCCAGCAGCACAACCCCGCTAGCAGATACGCAGTATTTT.

This chain joins TRBV5-5 and TRBJ1-2; 11 positions agree with TRBD1. The J segment lost 6 bases and the V segment lost 4 bases, leaving 5 bases of the junction unmatched. Germline V gives CDR1 SGHKS, CDR2 YYEKEE (reference sequence). This CDR3 has 14 residues. This CDR3 is CASSAGQGANGYTF. The CDR3 coding sequence is TGTGCCAGCAGCGCCGGACAGGGGGCTAATGGCTACACCTTC. Based on the CDR3 plus reference TRBV5-5 and TRBJ1-2, the full variable domain is DAGVTQSPTHLIKTRGQQVTLRCSPISGHKSVSWYQQVLGQGPQFIFQYYEKEERGRGNFPDRFSARQFPNYSSELNVNALLLGDSALYLCASSAGQGANGYTFGSGTRLTVV.

V and J are TRBV27 and TRBJ1-5, with D uncertain. V gave up 0 bases and J gave up 6 bases, with 9 bases separating them. There are 14 residues in the CDR3. The V gene's germline CDR1 is MNHEY and CDR2 SMNVEV (reference sequence). CDR3 loop: CASSLSLNFQPQHF. The CDR3 DNA follows: TGTGCCAGCAGTTTATCCCTCAACTTTCAGCCCCAGCATTTT.

This clone was recorded a few times. The chain joins TRBV6-6 to TRBJ1-5; D is ambiguous. The CDR3 loop spans 13 amino acids. CDR1 is MNHNY and CDR2 is SVGAGI in the germline V gene (reference sequence). Trimming took 10 bases from V and 3 from J, leaving 13 bases between them. The CDR3 region is CATGVMNNQPQHF. As DNA, the CDR3 is TGTGCCACCGGGGTGATGAACAATCAGCCCCAGCATTTT.

The chain employs TRBV7-9 and TRBJ2-1, with D unclear. This CDR3 contains 14 residues. The V gene lost 1 base and the J gene lost 2 bases, with 6 bases spanning the gap. Germline assignment: CDR1 SEHNR and CDR2 FQNEAQ (reference sequence). Here the CDR3 reads CASSLGLTYNEQFF. In DNA, the CDR3 is TGTGCCAGCAGCTTAGGACTGACCTACAATGAGCAGTTCTTC.

The chain links TRBV7-3 to TRBJ2-7; D might be TRBD2 (6 bases). The germline CDR1 and CDR2 sequences are SGHTA and FQGTGA. CDR3 length equals 14 residues. V gave up 8 bases and J gave up 5 bases, with 19 bases separating them. The DNA for the CDR3 is TGTGCCAGCTACCGGCTGGTGCGGGATAACGAGCAGTACTTC. It specifies CASYRLVRDNEQYF. The variable domain in full, with the rest retrieved from reference TRBV7-3 and TRBJ2-7, is GAGVSQTPSNKVTEKGKYVELRCDPISGHTALYWYRQSLGQGPEFLIYFQGTGAADDSGLPNDRFFAVRPEGSVSTLKIQRTERGDSAVYLCASYRLVRDNEQYFGPGTRLTVT.

The chain employs TRBV19 and TRBJ2-3; D is unclear. The V end was cut by 3 bases, the J end by 6 bases, with 7 bases between. This CDR3 spans 12 amino acids. From germline, CDR1 is LNHDA and CDR2 SQIVND (reference sequence). The CDR3 DNA reads TGTGCCAGTAGTATGGTGCGCGATACGCAGTATTTT. It encodes CASSMVRDTQYF.

This chain joins TRBV2 and TRBJ2-5; 10 bases fit TRBD1. The CDR3 loop spans 14 amino acids. The ends lost 8 bases at V and 4 bases at J; junction bases unmatched: 7. CDR1 SNHLY and CDR2 FYNNEI come from the germline V gene. The CDR3 sequence: CASGGQGDGETQYF. Written as DNA, the CDR3 is TGTGCCAGCGGCGGACAGGGGGATGGAGAGACCCAGTACTTC. The entire variable domain, with the rest obtained from reference TRBV2 and TRBJ2-5, is as follows: EPEVTQTPSHQVTQMGQEVILRCVPISNHLYFYWYRQILGQKVEFLVSFYNNEISEKSEIFDDQFSVERPDGSNFTLKIRSTKLEDSAMYFCASGGQGDGETQYFGPGTRLLVL.

The chain carries TRBV11-2 and TRBJ2-7; no clear D gene. Trimming shortened V by 1 base and J by 4 bases, and 5 bases separated the two germline ends. CDR1 is SGHAT and CDR2 is FQNNGV in the germline V gene. The CDR3 covers 12 residues. CDR3 amino acids: CASSLGLYEQYV. The CDR3 coding sequence is TGTGCCAGCAGCTTAGGCCTATACGAGCAGTACGTC.

This chain connects TRBV28 to TRBJ1-5; 7 nucleotides match TRBD1. This CDR3 has 14 amino acids. V lost 6 bases, J lost 2 bases, and 4 bases stayed unmatched. Germline-derived CDR1 and CDR2 are MDHEN and SYDVKM. The CDR3 spells CASSHTGGNQPQHF. The CDR3 nucleotides read TGTGCCAGCAGCCACACAGGGGGCAATCAGCCCCAGCATTTT.

CDR3 DNA: TGTGCCAGCAGCCATCCCCAGACAGGGTCCACGGATAATCAGCCCCAGCATTTT. Translating it yields CASSHPQTGSTDNQPQHF. The chain uses TRBV4-2 and TRBJ1-5; 7 bases are a match to TRBD1. The CDR3 contains 18 residues. V gave up 3 bases and J gave up 4 bases; unmatched junction bases: 15. Germline V gene data show CDR1 as LGHNA and CDR2 as YNFKEQ.

This clone was counted between two and nine times. The rearrangement uses TRBV30 and TRBJ1-1; no reliable D call. V gave up 2 bases and J gave up 5 bases, with 15 bases separating them. Germline V gives CDR1 GTSNPN, CDR2 SVGIG (reference sequence). This CDR3 is built from 14 residues. The CDR3 region is CAWSRVKGGTEAFF. The DNA for the CDR3 is TGTGCCTGGAGTCGAGTTAAGGGAGGTACTGAAGCTTTCTTT.

The genes are TRBV7-9 and TRBJ2-1, with 7 bases aligning to TRBD1. This CDR3 has 13 amino acids. Germline V gene sequence: CDR1 SEHNR, CDR2 FQNEAQ (reference sequence). Unmatched junction bases numbered 2, after V lost 3 bases and J lost 6 bases. The CDR3 sequence is CASSLWDSNEQFF. CDR3 sequence (DNA): TGTGCCAGCAGCTTGTGGGACAGCAATGAGCAGTTCTTC.

This clone came up many times. This sequence joins TRBV6-5 and TRBJ1-3; 8 nucleotides align to TRBD1. There are 15 residues in the CDR3. J lost 4 bases, V lost 6 bases, and 8 bases had no gene match. Germline CDR1 MNHEY, CDR2 SVGAGI. CDR3 protein: CASRGPTGAGNTIYF. CDR3 nucleotide sequence: TGTGCCAGCAGAGGTCCGACAGGGGCAGGAAACACCATATATTTT.

In the case of this clone: Other nucleotide sequences from this sample produce the same CDR3. CDR3 sequence (DNA): TGTGCCAGCAGCCAAGGAGCTGCCACTGAAGCTTTCTTT. Translation: CASSQGAATEAFF. The gene calls are TRBV3-1 (or the pseudogene TRBV3-2) and TRBJ1-1; D unresolved. Germline V gives CDR1 LGHDT, CDR2 YNNKEL (reference sequence). The CDR3 has 13 residues. V was pared by 1 base and J by 4 bases, with 7 bases between.

This chain links TRBV6-5 with TRBJ1-6; D gene uncertain. Germline CDR1 reads MNHEY; CDR2 reads SVGAGI. Trimming took off 0 bases at V and 7 bases at J, with 10 bases between the two ends. The CDR3 runs to 15 residues. CDR3 sequence reads: CASSYSRSVNSPLHF. Here the CDR3 DNA reads TGTGCCAGCAGTTACTCGAGGAGCGTAAATTCACCCCTCCACTTT.

The chain combines TRBV30 with TRBJ1-4; no clear D. Deletions cut 0 bases from V and 9 bases from J, with 11 bases between. The germline V gene has CDR1 GTSNPN and CDR2 SVGIG (reference sequence). The CDR3 extends over 13 amino acids. CDR3 nucleotide sequence: TGTGCCTGGAGTGTACTTGGGAGGCAAAAACTGTTTTTT. Translating gives CAWSVLGRQKLFF.

V usage is TRBV9 and J usage is TRBJ1-1, with TRBD1 matching over 7 bases. This CDR3 has 14 amino acids. Germline lookup yields CDR1 SGDLS and CDR2 YYNGEE. V dropped 3 bases and J dropped 1; count of bases not matched to a gene: 3. This CDR3 reads CASSERDRNTEAFF. Here the CDR3 DNA reads TGTGCCAGCAGCGAGAGGGACAGGAACACTGAAGCTTTCTTT.

This chain joins TRBV6-5 and TRBJ1-5; TRBD1 matches 9 bases. The CDR3 has 15 amino acids. V shed 4 bases, J shed 3 bases, and the junction held 4 bases outside the gene matches. In germline, CDR1 is MNHEY, CDR2 SVGAGI. The CDR3 loop is CASSSTGGTNQPQHF. CDR3 DNA sequence: TGTGCCAGCAGTTCGACAGGGGGTACCAATCAGCCCCAGCATTTT.

The V call is TRBV6-5, the J call TRBJ1-2; 7 bases are shared with TRBD1. The V and J ends lost 2 bases and 6 bases, in that order; junction bases with no gene match: 9. In germline, CDR1 is MNHEY, CDR2 SVGAGI. This CDR3 has 15 residues. The CDR3 DNA reads as TGTGCCAGCAGTTACATTCAACAGGGGAACAATGGCTACACCTTC. Translating gives CASSYIQQGNNGYTF.

V and J are TRBV24-1 and TRBJ2-3, with 8 bases matching TRBD1. The V gene end was trimmed by 5 bases and the J gene end by 4 bases; junction bases not matched to a gene: 7. CDR1 KGHDR and CDR2 SFDVKD come from the germline V gene. This CDR3 is built from 15 residues. CDR3 in DNA: TGTGCCACCAGTGGACGGACAGGGAGGCCAGATACGCAGTATTTT. This translates into CATSGRTGRPDTQYF.

A single count supports this clone. This rearrangement joins TRBV5-1 to TRBJ2-7; 7 bases fit TRBD1. Germline CDR1 reads SGHRS; CDR2 reads YFSETQ. The V and J ends lost 4 bases and 0 bases, in that order; junction bases with no gene match: 4. The CDR3 extends over 14 amino acids. CDR3 nucleotide sequence: TGCGCCAGCAGCCCCTGGGACAGCTCCTACGAGCAGTACTTC. Translation: CASSPWDSSYEQYF.

The chain carries TRBV7-5 and TRBJ1-1; TRBD1 is taken as the D call from the table, unchecked against the DNA. TRBV7-5 is recorded as a pseudogene. The CDR3 loop spans 17 amino acids. The CDR3 region has the DNA TGTGTCAGAAGTTTCCCCGGGGACAGGGGAATGAACACTGAAGCTTTCTTT. This sequence encodes CVRSFPGDRGMNTEAFF.

CDR3 sequence reads: CAIKESSFSGNTIYF. The CDR3 coding sequence is TGTGCCATCAAAGAGTCGTCCTTCTCTGGAAACACCATATATTTT. V gene TRBV10-3 combines with J gene TRBJ1-3, with no clear D. Per the germline V gene, CDR1 is ENHRY and CDR2 is SYGVKD. V gave up 7 bases and J gave up 0 bases, with 13 bases separating them. The CDR3 is made up of 15 amino acids.

The chain links TRBV3-1 (or the pseudogene TRBV3-2) to TRBJ2-7; D is possibly TRBD1 (5 bases). Looked up from germline, CDR1 is LGHDT and CDR2 is YNNKEL (reference sequence). This CDR3 contains 14 residues. The germline V and J ends were trimmed by 1 base and 3 bases, with 10 bases remaining between them. The CDR3 loop is CASSQGGRDYEQYF. In DNA, the CDR3 is TGTGCCAGCAGCCAAGGTGGCAGGGACTACGAGCAGTACTTC.

The chain has TRBV29-1 and TRBJ1-4; 7 bases agree with TRBD1. The germline gives CDR1 SQVTM, CDR2 ANQGSEA. The ends lost 6 bases at V and 8 bases at J; junction bases unmatched: 12. The CDR3 sequence is 14 residues long. The CDR3 spells CSVSTGDLGEKLFF. The CDR3 DNA reads as TGCAGCGTATCAACAGGGGATCTAGGGGAAAAACTGTTTTTT. The full variable domain, its missing parts supplied by reference TRBV29-1 and TRBJ1-4, is SAVISQKPSRDICQRGTSLTIQCQVDSQVTMMFWYRQQPGQSLTLIATANQGSEATYESGFVIDKFPISRPNLTFSTLTVSNMSPEDSSIYLCSVSTGDLGEKLFFGSGTQLSVL.

The rearrangement uses TRBV5-1 and TRBJ1-4; tentative D call: TRBD1 (6 bases). The CDR3 length is 15 residues. Germline CDR1 reads SGHRS; CDR2 reads YFSETQ. V lost 7 bases, J lost 3 bases, and 16 bases lay in between. CDR3: CASHPGGGSNEKLFF. In nucleotides, the CDR3 is TGCGCCAGCCATCCGGGTGGGGGCTCTAATGAAAAACTGTTTTTT.

V usage is TRBV6-1 and J usage is TRBJ1-5; a possible D gene is TRBD1 (5 bases). Germline V gives CDR1 MNHNS, CDR2 SASEGT. The CDR3 is made up of 15 amino acids. V was trimmed by 2 bases and J by 4 bases, leaving 12 bases between them. The chain's CDR3 is CASSENGAGNQPQHF. The DNA of the CDR3 is TGTGCCAGCAGTGAAAATGGGGCAGGGAATCAGCCCCAGCATTTT.

V is TRBV7-9 and J is TRBJ2-7, with D perhaps matching TRBD1 (6 bases). V was clipped by 1 base and J by 0 bases, with 7 bases between them. Germline V gene sequence: CDR1 SEHNR, CDR2 FQNEAQ (reference sequence). This CDR3 comprises 14 residues. Written as DNA, the CDR3 is TGTGCCAGCAGCTTAGAGACAGGCTCCTACGAGCAGTACGTC. Its translation: CASSLETGSYEQYV.

This clone appeared a single time. The V call is TRBV19, the J call TRBJ1-1, with no clear D. The CDR3 totals 16 residues. CDR1 is LNHDA, CDR2 SQIVND, per germline (reference sequence). The germline V and J ends were trimmed by 4 bases and 0 bases, with 15 bases remaining between them. CDR3 amino acids: CASSTRELAMNTEAFF. CDR3 in DNA: TGTGCCAGTAGTACCCGGGAGTTGGCTATGAACACTGAAGCTTTCTTT. Supplemented by reference TRBV19 and TRBJ1-1, the full variable domain reads DGGITQSPKYLFRKEGQNVTLSCEQNLNHDAMYWYRQDPGQGLRLIYYSQIVNDFQKGDIAEGYSVSREKKESFPLTVTSAQKNPTAFYLCASSTRELAMNTEAFFGQGTRLTVV.